Sequencing of this T cell receptor (beta chain) was carried out in a study of CD8+ T cells in alopecia areata. V lost 5 bases and J 1 base, leaving 15 bases between the germline ends. Germline V gives CDR1 MGHRA, CDR2 YSYEKL. The CDR3 sequence is 15 residues long. Reverse transcription of extracted RNA yielded cDNA, which provided the sequencing template. Assay used: immunoSEQ multiplex PCR; TCRdb lists only in-frame clones, some missing. The top ten clones hold roughly 5.3% of a sample with a few hundred thousand clones, approximately 60% of them seen once. PBMCs served as the source from which CD4+ and CD8+ T cells were sorted. A note on this clone: Its antigen remains unknown.

Study conclusions and caveats: Normal skin's resident alphabeta T cells are sequenced alongside lesional scalp T cells.

The sequence was collected from a human donor in good health. Sample: CD8+ T cells sorted from blood. J is TRBJ2-7 and V is TRBV4-1; TRBD1 is a possible D gene (5 bases). The CDR3 reads CASSEQAASSYEQYF. CDR3 in DNA: TGCGCCAGCAGCGAACAGGCCGCATCTTCCTACGAGCAGTACTTC.